Many counts were recorded for the clone carrying this T cell receptor (beta chain). Antigen: not known. Diagnosis rested on symptoms, serum thyroxine and TRAb, thyroid ultrasound, and orbital computed tomography. Blood was obtained at the first hyperthyroidism diagnosis, which preceded any ophthalmopathy symptoms. Amplification targeted TCR beta CDR3 regions from RNA transcripts. The HTBI set primed first-round TCR CDR3 RT-PCR. MiXCR, applied by TCRdb to the multiplex PCR reads, yields one record per CDR3 protein. Here the sample spans 250,000 to 300,000 distinct CDR3 sequences, 13% being singletons. The data are from a study of T cells in Graves' hyperthyroidism and ophthalmopathy. Study-level results: Ophthalmopathy stood apart from stable hyperthyroidism in a 13 V-J model. The blood repertoire included most of the expanded thyroid clonotypes above 0.001.

The sample consisted of blood. The receptor was isolated from a woman between 25 and 40 years old with Graves' hyperthyroidism that later progressed to Graves' ophthalmopathy.

CDR3 in amino acids: CASSRTGGRNQPQHF. The CDR3 DNA reads as TGTGCCAGCAGTCGTACAGGGGGTAGAAATCAGCCCCAGCATTTT. The chain uses TRBV11-2 and TRBJ1-5, with 8 bases aligning to TRBD1. V was clipped by 6 bases and J by 4 bases; unmatched bases: 8. There are 15 residues in the CDR3. CDR1 SGHAT and CDR2 FQNNGV come from the germline V gene.